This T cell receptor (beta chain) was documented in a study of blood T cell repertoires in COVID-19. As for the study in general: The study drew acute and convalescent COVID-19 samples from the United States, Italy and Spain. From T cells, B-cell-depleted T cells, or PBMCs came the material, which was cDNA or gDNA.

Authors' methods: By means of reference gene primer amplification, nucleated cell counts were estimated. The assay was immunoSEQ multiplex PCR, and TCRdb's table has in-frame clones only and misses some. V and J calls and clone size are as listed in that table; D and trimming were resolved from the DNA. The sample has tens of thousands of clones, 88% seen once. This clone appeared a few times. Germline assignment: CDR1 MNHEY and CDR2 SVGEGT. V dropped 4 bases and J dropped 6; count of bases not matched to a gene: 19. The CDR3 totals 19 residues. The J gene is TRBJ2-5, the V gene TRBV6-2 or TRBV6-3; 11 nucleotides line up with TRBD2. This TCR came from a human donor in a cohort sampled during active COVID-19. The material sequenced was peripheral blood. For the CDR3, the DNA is TGTGCCAGCAGTTTCACCCTTCTAGCGGGGGGCCCAGGTGTGAAGACCCAGTACTTC. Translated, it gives CASSFTLLAGGPGVKTQYF.